Reported below is one TCR beta chain. The sample is drawn from a study of T cell changes during pregnancy in multiple sclerosis. Data came from immunoSEQ multiplex PCR; TCRdb stores just in-frame clones and leaves some out. The sample shows around 92,000 clones, approximately 92% of them seen only once. The sequence was collected from a female donor with multiple sclerosis, enrolled in a pregnancy study. This specimen was peripheral blood, taken in the first trimester of pregnancy.

This CDR3 reads CASSQGRAGSRETQYF. As DNA, the CDR3 is TGTGCCAGCAGCCAAGGACGGGCGGGCAGTAGGGAGACCCAGTACTTC. This chain links TRBV14 with TRBJ2-5, with TRBD2 as a possible D gene (5 bases). V was clipped by 1 base and J by 5 bases, with 17 bases between them. In germline, CDR1 is SGHDN, CDR2 FVKESK. The CDR3 totals 16 residues.